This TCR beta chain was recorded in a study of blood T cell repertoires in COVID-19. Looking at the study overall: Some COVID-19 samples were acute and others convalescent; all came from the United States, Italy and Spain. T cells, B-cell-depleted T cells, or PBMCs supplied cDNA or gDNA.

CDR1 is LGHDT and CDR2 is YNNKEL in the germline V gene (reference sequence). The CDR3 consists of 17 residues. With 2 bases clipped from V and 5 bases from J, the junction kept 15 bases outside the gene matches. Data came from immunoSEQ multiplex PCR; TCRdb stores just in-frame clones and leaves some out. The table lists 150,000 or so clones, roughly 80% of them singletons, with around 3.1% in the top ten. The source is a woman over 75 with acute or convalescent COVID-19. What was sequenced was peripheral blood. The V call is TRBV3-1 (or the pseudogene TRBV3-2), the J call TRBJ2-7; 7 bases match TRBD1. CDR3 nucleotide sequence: TGTGCCAGCAGCCAAACAAAGACAGGGAAAGGGAAGGACGAGCAGTACTTC. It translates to CASSQTKTGKGKDEQYF.